One sample yielded the 17 T cell receptor beta chains listed below, sequenced in a study. From the 5' RACE reads, TCRdb called clonotypes with MiXCR, one entry per CDR3 protein. The table has 50,000 to 70,000 distinct CDR3 sequences, more than 20% seen once. Cells sorted as Tregs were CD4+, CD25+ and CD127-/low. The sample taken for sequencing was tumor-infiltrating Tregs sorted from the breast tumor. Receptor source: a female donor with breast cancer.

This clonotype was observed at least ten times. The chain carries TRBV11-1 and TRBJ2-4, with 12 bases that match TRBD2. The CDR3 covers 18 residues. Unmatched junction bases numbered 6, after V lost 2 bases and J lost 1 base. Germline V CDR1 and CDR2: SGHAT, FQDESV (reference sequence). The CDR3 spells CASSLRTSGTLAKNIQYF. The CDR3 nucleotides read TGTGCCAGCAGCTTACGGACTAGCGGGACTTTGGCCAAAAACATTCAGTACTTC.

CDR3 in amino acids: CASSLGLAGGLAKNIQYF. CDR3 DNA: TGCGCCAGCAGCCTGGGACTAGCGGGAGGACTAGCCAAAAACATTCAGTACTTC. The V call is TRBV4-1, the J call TRBJ2-4; 15 nucleotides agree with TRBD2. Per germline, CDR1 MGHRA and CDR2 YSYEKL. The CDR3 has 18 residues. V was clipped by 4 bases and J by 0 bases; unmatched bases: 4.

The chain links TRBV20-1 to TRBJ2-7; maybe TRBD2 (6 bases). This CDR3 has 13 residues. Germline V lookup: CDR1 DFQATT, CDR2 SNEGSKA (reference sequence). Deletions cut 1 base from V and 5 bases from J, with 12 bases between. Written as DNA, the CDR3 is TGCAGTGCTAGAGTCGGGAGCGACCACGAGCAGTACTTC. It is translated as CSARVGSDHEQYF.

The rearrangement links TRBV6-2 or TRBV6-3 to TRBJ1-3; D remains ambiguous. Trimming shortened V by 2 bases and J by 0 bases, and 11 bases separated the two germline ends. The germline V gene encodes CDR1 MNHEY and CDR2 SVGEGT. The CDR3 sequence is 16 residues long. Here the CDR3 DNA reads TGTGCCAGCAGTTACGACCTACCGAACTCTGGAAACACCATATATTTT. Its protein product is CASSYDLPNSGNTIYF.

The table lists this clonotype with many counts. The rearrangement uses TRBV6-5 and TRBJ1-1, with D possibly TRBD1 on 5 matching bases. Germline CDR1 is MNHEY and CDR2 is SVGAGI. The CDR3 loop spans 14 amino acids. Trimming removed 8 bases from V and 5 bases from J, with 18 bases in between. The CDR3 loop reads CASALSKGRTEAFF. The CDR3, as DNA: TGTGCCAGCGCCTTGTCGAAGGGGAGAACTGAAGCTTTCTTT.

The rearrangement joins TRBV5-1 to TRBJ1-5; D not resolved. Deletions cut 4 bases from V and 3 bases from J, with 8 bases between. The germline CDR1 and CDR2 sequences are SGHRS and YFSETQ. This CDR3 is built from 13 residues. CDR3 region: CASSQSPNQPQHF. The CDR3 DNA reads TGCGCCAGCAGCCAGAGCCCCAATCAGCCCCAGCATTTT.

This clonotype was seen a few times. This rearrangement joins TRBV6-5 to TRBJ2-7; TRBD2 matches 8 bases. With V trimmed by 0 bases and J by 0 bases, 7 bases remained unmatched. Per germline, CDR1 MNHEY and CDR2 SVGAGI. This CDR3 has 17 residues. The CDR3 nucleotides are TGTGCCAGCAGTTACTCGGGGCTAGCGGGTAGCTCCTACGAGCAGTACTTC. Amino acid sequence: CASSYSGLAGSSYEQYF.

In its sample, this clonotype was seen a few times. The chain is built from TRBV5-1 and TRBJ2-2; D not resolved. The CDR3 is 14 amino acids. The V end lost 2 bases, the J end lost 0 bases, and 5 bases lay between the germline ends. Looked up from germline, CDR1 is SGHRS and CDR2 is YFSETQ. The CDR3: CASSLEPNTGELFF. CDR3 sequence (DNA): TGCGCCAGCAGCTTAGAACCGAACACCGGGGAGCTGTTTTTT.

This clonotype was seen more than once but under ten times. The gene calls are TRBV5-1 and TRBJ1-2; 12 bases fit TRBD1. The CDR3 is 17 residues long. Looked up from germline, CDR1 is SGHRS and CDR2 is YFSETQ. V dropped 3 bases and J dropped 6; count of bases not matched to a gene: 12. CDR3 protein: CASSSPGQGAGRDGYTF. CDR3 nucleotide sequence: TGCGCCAGCAGCTCTCCGGGACAGGGGGCCGGTCGAGATGGCTACACCTTC.

The chain links TRBV7-9 to TRBJ1-1, with TRBD1 matching over 7 bases. Germline V gene data show CDR1 as SEHNR and CDR2 as FQNEAQ (reference sequence). The CDR3 covers 16 residues. The V gene end was trimmed by 1 base and the J gene end by 1 base; junction bases not matched to a gene: 6. The CDR3 here is CASSLGTGGGNTEAFF. The CDR3 DNA is TGTGCCAGCAGCTTAGGGACAGGAGGGGGGAACACTGAAGCTTTCTTT.

There are many counts of this clonotype. The chain joins TRBV20-1 to TRBJ1-2; 7 nucleotides match TRBD1. This CDR3 is built from 14 residues. V lost 6 bases to trimming and J lost 0 bases; unmatched junction nucleotides: 7. CDR1 is DFQATT, CDR2 SNEGSKA, per germline (reference sequence). CDR3 residues: CSARQGQANYGYTF. In DNA, the CDR3 is TGCAGTGCCAGGCAAGGACAGGCTAACTATGGCTACACCTTC.

This clonotype was seen many times. The V and J genes are TRBV6-5 and TRBJ1-6; tentative D call: TRBD1 (6 bases). Germline V gene lookup returns CDR1 MNHEY and CDR2 SVGAGI. This CDR3 is built from 16 residues. V was clipped by 0 bases and J by 10 bases, with 16 bases between them. The CDR3 loop reads CASSYSPPRGTSPLHF. CDR3 in DNA: TGTGCCAGCAGTTACTCTCCTCCCCGCGGGACATCACCCCTCCACTTT.

This clonotype is medium-sized in the sample. The gene calls are TRBV24-1 and TRBJ1-5, with a weak D call TRBD1 (5 bases). With 5 bases removed from V and 4 bases from J, the gap between germline ends came to 11 bases. Germline assignment: CDR1 KGHDR and CDR2 SFDVKD. The CDR3 has 14 residues. This CDR3 reads CATSGDSWNQPQHF. The CDR3 region has the DNA TGTGCCACCAGTGGTGACAGCTGGAATCAGCCCCAGCATTTT.

In its sample, this clonotype was seen many times. The chain couples TRBV29-1 to TRBJ2-1; D not resolved. The CDR3 loop spans 13 amino acids. CDR1 is SQVTM, CDR2 ANQGSEA, per germline. Trimming removed 0 bases from V and 5 bases from J, with 8 bases in between. CDR3 bases: TGCAGCGTTGAAGATCGCAATAACAATGAGCAGTTCTTC. Translated: CSVEDRNNNEQFF.

The J gene is TRBJ1-6, the V gene TRBV4-1; no clear D. The CDR3 extends over 15 amino acids. Deletions cut 2 bases from V and 10 bases from J, with 15 bases between. The germline gives CDR1 MGHRA, CDR2 YSYEKL. DNA for the CDR3: TGCGCCAGCAGCCAAATCGTGTCAATACGCTCACCCCTCCACTTT. Translating it yields CASSQIVSIRSPLHF.

Comments on this clonotype: At one end, the junction sequence differs from germline, possibly due to a read error. The gene calls are TRBV5-6 and TRBJ1-2, with 7 bases aligning to TRBD1. CDR3 length equals 16 residues. Looked up from germline, CDR1 is SGHDT and CDR2 is YYEEEE. This CDR3 reads CASSWDSHPPNYGHTF. In DNA form, the CDR3 reads TGTGCCAGCAGCTGGGACAGCCACCCGCCTAACTATGGCCACACCTTC.

This clonotype counts as medium-sized. This chain uses TRBV6-5 with TRBJ1-2; TRBD1 matches 8 bases. This CDR3 spans 12 amino acids. Germline CDR1 is MNHEY and CDR2 is SVGAGI. After removal of 6 bases from V and 7 bases from J, the junction contained 4 bases not matched to a gene. CDR3 bases: TGTGCCAGCAGCGGGACAGGAGGTGGCTACACCTTC. This sequence encodes CASSGTGGGYTF.